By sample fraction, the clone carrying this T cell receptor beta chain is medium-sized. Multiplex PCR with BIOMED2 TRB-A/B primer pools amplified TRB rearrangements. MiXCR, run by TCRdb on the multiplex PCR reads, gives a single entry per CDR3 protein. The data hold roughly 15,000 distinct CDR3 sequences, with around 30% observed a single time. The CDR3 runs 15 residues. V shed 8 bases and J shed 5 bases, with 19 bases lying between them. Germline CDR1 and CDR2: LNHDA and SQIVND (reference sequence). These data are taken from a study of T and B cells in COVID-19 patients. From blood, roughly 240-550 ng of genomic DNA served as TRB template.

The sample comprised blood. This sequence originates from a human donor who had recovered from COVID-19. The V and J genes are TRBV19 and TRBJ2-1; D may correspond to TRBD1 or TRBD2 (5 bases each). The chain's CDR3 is CASSIWGTSHNEQFF. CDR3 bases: TGTGCCAGTTCCATCTGGGGGACCTCTCACAATGAGCAGTTCTTC.